This T cell receptor beta chain was sequenced in a study of cytomegalovirus exposure and HLA in healthy donors. Regarding donors, all were healthy bone marrow donors. General observations from the study: Presence/absence analyses supposed approximately even sequencing depth among donors. Later on, an analysis found that several of the most significant clusters appeared to be linked to common viral pathogens, which included parvovirus B19. The later analysis indicated that the majority of CMV-associated TCR beta chains appeared HLA-restricted.

The PCR ran on 60 Vbeta and 13 Jbeta primers. Assay: immunoSEQ multiplex PCR; the TCRdb copy retains only in-frame clones and omits some. In the table there are about 120,000 clones, about 80% of which are singletons. As to this clone: Its antigen remains unknown.

The TCR comes from a female donor in good health and CMV-seropositive. The sequenced material came from PBMCs.

Here the CDR3 DNA reads TGTGCCAGCAGCTTCCTAAGGGGACAGGGAGTTTACCAAGCGGGGGAGACCCAGTACTTC. Residues: CASSFLRGQGVYQAGETQYF. This chain connects TRBV5-8 to TRBJ2-5; 9 bases are shared with TRBD1. Germline CDR1 SGHTS, CDR2 YDEGEE. CDR3 length: 20 residues. Germline trimming cut 2 bases from V and 5 bases from J; bases unmatched to any gene: 22.